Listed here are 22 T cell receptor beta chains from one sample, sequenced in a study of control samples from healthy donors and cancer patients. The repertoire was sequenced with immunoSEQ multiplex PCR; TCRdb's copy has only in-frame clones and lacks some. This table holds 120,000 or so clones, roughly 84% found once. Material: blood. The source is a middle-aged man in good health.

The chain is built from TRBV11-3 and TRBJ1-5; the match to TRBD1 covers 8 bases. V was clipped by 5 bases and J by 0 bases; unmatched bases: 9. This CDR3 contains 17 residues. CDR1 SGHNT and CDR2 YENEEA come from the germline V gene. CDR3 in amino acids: CASSKVGQEYSNQPQHF. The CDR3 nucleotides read TGTGCCAGCAGCAAAGTGGGACAGGAATATAGCAATCAGCCCCAGCATTTT.

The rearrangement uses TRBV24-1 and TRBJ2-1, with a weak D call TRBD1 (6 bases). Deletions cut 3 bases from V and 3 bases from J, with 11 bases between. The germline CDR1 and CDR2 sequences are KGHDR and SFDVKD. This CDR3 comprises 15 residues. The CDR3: CATSDIQGLYNEQFF. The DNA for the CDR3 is TGTGCCACCAGTGATATCCAGGGGCTCTACAATGAGCAGTTCTTC.

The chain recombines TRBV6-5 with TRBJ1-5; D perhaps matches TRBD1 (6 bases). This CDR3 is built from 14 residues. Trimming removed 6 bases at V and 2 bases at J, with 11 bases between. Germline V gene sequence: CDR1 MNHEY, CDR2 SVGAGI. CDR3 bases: TGTGCCAGCAGCCTAGAGGGGGGCAATCAGCCCCAGCATTTT. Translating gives CASSLEGGNQPQHF.

The CDR3 is CASSSGRGSTNEKLFF. The CDR3 DNA is TGTGCCAGCAGTTCGGGCAGGGGTTCAACTAATGAAAAACTGTTTTTT. The V and J genes are TRBV6-5 and TRBJ1-4, with D possibly being TRBD1 (6 bases). With 4 bases removed from V and 0 bases from J, the gap between germline ends came to 12 bases. This CDR3 region has 16 residues. CDR1 is MNHEY, CDR2 SVGAGI, per germline.

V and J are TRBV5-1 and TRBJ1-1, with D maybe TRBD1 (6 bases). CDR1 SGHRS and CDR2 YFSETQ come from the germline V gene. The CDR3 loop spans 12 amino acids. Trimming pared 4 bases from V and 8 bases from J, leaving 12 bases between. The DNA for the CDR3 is TGCGCCAGCAGCGTCCCGGGGGCAGAAGCTTTCTTT. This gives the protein CASSVPGAEAFF.

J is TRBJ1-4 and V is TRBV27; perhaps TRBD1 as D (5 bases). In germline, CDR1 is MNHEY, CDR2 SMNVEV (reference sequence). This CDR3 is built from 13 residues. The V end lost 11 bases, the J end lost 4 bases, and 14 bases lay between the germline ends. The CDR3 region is CAVGDLNNEKLFF. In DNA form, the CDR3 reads TGTGCCGTGGGGGATCTTAATAATGAAAAACTGTTTTTT.

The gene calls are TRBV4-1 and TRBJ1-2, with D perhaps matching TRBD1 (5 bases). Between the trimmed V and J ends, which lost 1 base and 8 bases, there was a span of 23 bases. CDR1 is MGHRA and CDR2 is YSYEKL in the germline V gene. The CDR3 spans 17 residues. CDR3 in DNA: TGCGCCAGCAGCCAAGCTATCAATAGGGACGGACAATGGGGCTACACCTTC. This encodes CASSQAINRDGQWGYTF.

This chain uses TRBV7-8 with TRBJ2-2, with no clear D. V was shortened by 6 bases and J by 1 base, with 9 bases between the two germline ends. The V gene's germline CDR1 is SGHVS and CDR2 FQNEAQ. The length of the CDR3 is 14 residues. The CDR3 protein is CASRAAGNTGELFF. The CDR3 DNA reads TGTGCCAGCAGGGCGGCAGGGAACACCGGGGAGCTGTTTTTT.

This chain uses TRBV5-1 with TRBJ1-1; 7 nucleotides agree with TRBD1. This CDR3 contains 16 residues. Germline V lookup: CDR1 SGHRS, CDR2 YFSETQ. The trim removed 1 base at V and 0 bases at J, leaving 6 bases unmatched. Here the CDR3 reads CASSLTGAGMNTEAFF. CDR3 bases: TGCGCCAGCAGCTTGACAGGGGCGGGGATGAACACTGAAGCTTTCTTT.

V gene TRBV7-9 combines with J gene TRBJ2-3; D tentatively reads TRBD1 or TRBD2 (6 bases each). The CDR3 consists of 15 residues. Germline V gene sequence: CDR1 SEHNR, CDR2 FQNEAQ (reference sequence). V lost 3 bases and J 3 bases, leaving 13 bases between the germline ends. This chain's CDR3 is CASSFRGPGTDTQYF. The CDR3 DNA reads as TGTGCCAGCAGCTTTCGGGGGCCAGGGACAGATACGCAGTATTTT.

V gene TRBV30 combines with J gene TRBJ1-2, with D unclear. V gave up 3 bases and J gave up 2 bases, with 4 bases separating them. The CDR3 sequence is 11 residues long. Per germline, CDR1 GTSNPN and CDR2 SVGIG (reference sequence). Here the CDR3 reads CAWRQNYGYTF. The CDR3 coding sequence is TGTGCCTGGAGACAAAACTATGGCTACACCTTC.

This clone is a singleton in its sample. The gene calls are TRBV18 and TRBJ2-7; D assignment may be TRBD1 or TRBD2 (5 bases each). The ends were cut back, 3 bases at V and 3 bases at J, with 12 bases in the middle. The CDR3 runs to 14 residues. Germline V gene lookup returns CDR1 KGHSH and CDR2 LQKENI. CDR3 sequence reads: CASSPRDRYYEQYF. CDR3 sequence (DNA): TGTGCCAGCTCACCCAGGGACCGGTACTACGAGCAGTACTTC.

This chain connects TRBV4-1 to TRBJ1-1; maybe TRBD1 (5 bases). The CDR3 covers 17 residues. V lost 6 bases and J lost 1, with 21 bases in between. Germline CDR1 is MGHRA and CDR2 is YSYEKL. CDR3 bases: TGCGCCAGCAGTCTAGGACGGGGGGGGATTGAGAACACTGAAGCTTTCTTT. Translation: CASSLGRGGIENTEAFF.

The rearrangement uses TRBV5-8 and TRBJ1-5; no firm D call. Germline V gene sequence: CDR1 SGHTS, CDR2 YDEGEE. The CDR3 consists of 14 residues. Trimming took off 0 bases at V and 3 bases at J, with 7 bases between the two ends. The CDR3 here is CASSLVRYNQPQHF. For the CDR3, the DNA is TGTGCCAGCAGCTTGGTCCGTTACAATCAGCCCCAGCATTTT.

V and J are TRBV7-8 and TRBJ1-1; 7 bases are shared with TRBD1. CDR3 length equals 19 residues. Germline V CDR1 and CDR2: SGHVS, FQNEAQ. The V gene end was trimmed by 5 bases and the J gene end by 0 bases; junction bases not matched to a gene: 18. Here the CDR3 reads CASSPHYSGQSPLNTEAFF. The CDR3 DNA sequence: TGTGCCAGCAGCCCACACTATTCGGGACAGTCTCCTTTGAACACTGAAGCTTTCTTT.

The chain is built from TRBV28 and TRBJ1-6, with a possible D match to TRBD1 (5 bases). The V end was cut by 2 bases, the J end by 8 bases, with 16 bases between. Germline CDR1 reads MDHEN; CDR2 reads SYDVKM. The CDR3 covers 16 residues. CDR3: CASSLPVEQADSPLHF. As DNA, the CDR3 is TGTGCCAGCAGTTTACCCGTGGAACAGGCTGATTCACCCCTCCACTTT.

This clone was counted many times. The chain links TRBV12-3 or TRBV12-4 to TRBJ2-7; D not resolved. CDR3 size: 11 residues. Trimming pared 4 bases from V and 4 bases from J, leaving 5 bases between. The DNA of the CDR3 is TGTGCCAGCAGTTACCATTACGAGCAGTACTTC. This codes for CASSYHYEQYF.

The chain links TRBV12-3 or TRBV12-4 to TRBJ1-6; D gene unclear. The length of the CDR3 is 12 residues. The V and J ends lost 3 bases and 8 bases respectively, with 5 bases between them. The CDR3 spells CASSFRDSPLHF. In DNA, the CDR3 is TGTGCCAGCAGTTTTAGGGATTCACCCCTCCACTTT.

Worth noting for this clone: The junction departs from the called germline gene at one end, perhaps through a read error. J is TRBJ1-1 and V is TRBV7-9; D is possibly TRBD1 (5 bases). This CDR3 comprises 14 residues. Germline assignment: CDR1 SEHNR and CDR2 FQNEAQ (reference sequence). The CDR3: CASSLDYGTNPGGF. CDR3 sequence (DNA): TGTGCCAGCAGCTTAGACTACGGGACGAACCCTGGAGGGTTT.

CDR3 sequence: CASSLALRGEETQYF. In DNA form, the CDR3 reads TGTGCCAGCAGCTTGGCCTTGCGGGGGGAAGAGACCCAGTACTTC. J is TRBJ2-5 and V is TRBV5-4; TRBD2 matches 8 bases. Per the germline V gene, CDR1 is SGHNT and CDR2 is YYREEE (reference sequence). The CDR3 runs to 15 residues. J gave up 3 bases and V 0 bases, and 4 bases lay outside the gene matches.

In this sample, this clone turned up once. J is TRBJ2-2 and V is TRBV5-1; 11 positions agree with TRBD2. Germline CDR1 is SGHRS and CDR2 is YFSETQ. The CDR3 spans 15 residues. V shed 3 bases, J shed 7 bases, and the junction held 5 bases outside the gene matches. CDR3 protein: CASSSSGGSGGELFF. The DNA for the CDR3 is TGCGCCAGCAGCTCTAGCGGGGGGTCAGGCGGGGAGCTGTTTTTT.

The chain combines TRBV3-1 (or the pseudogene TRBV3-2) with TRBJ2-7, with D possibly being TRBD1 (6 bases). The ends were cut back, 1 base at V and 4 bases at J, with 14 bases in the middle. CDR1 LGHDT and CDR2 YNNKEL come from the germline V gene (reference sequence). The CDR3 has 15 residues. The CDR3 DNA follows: TGTGCCAGCAGCCAAGCCGTCGGACAGTCATACGAGCAGTACTTC. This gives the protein CASSQAVGQSYEQYF.